This TCR beta chain was sequenced in a study of blood T cell repertoires in COVID-19. Study details: Sites across the United States, Italy and Spain contributed samples from acute and convalescent COVID-19. PBMCs, B-cell-depleted T cells, or T cells were the source of the cDNA or gDNA that made up the material.

This clone was recorded once. Per the original methods: Researchers report that nucleated cell counts were estimated from reference gene primer amplification. The protocol was immunoSEQ multiplex PCR, while the TCRdb copy is restricted to in-frame clones and leaves out a portion. V and J calls and clone size come straight from that table; D and trimming were deduced from the DNA. The data hold tens of thousands of clones, with roughly 76% observed a single time. The CDR3 consists of 14 residues. V lost 4 bases to trimming and J lost 2 bases; unmatched junction nucleotides: 5. The germline CDR1 and CDR2 sequences are SGDLS and YYNGEE.

The sequenced sample consisted of peripheral blood. The rearrangement joins TRBV9 to TRBJ2-5, with 7 bases lining up with TRBD1. The receptor was isolated from a woman of 80 years or more with active or convalescent COVID-19. Here the CDR3 DNA reads TGTGCCAGCAGCCCGGGACAGATTCAAGAGACCCAGTACTTC. The encoded protein is CASSPGQIQETQYF.